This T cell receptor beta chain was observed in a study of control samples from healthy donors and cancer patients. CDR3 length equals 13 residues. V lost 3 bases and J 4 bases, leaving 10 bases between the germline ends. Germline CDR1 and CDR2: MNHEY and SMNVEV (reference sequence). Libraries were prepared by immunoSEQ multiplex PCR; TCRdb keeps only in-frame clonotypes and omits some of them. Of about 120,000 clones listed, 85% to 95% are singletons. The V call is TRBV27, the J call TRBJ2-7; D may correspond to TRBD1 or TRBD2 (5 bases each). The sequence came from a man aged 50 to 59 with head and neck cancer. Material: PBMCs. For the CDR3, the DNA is TGTGCCAGCAGTTTCTCCGAGGGGTACGAGCAGTACTTC. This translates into CASSFSEGYEQYF.